The 22 T cell receptor beta chains below all came from one sample that was sequenced in a study of cytotoxic CD8 clonotypes in ibrutinib-treated CLL. Profiling relied on immunoSEQ multiplex PCR, and the TCRdb table lists in-frame clones only, not all of them. The table lists approximately 100,000 clones, about 58% of them singletons. Source: PBMCs, taken after 24 months of ibrutinib treatment. Receptor source: a human donor with chronic lymphocytic leukemia.

The chain has TRBV7-2 and TRBJ2-7, with 9 bases lining up with TRBD2. Germline CDR1 and CDR2: SGHTA and FQGNSA. The CDR3 loop spans 14 amino acids. V shed 7 bases and J 2 bases; nucleotides not matched to a gene: 6. This CDR3 reads CASTLTSGTYEQYF. The CDR3 coding sequence is TGTGCCAGCACCCTGACTAGCGGAACCTACGAGCAGTACTTC.

V usage is TRBV7-9 and J usage is TRBJ1-4; TRBD1 aligns across 7 bases. The CDR3 sequence is 15 residues long. Germline CDR1 is SEHNR and CDR2 is FQNEAQ (reference sequence). V gave up 5 bases and J gave up 6 bases; unmatched junction bases: 9. The CDR3 region has the DNA TGTGCCAGCAGCCCACTACAGGGGAGGGATGAAAAACTGTTTTTT. The encoded protein is CASSPLQGRDEKLFF.

This clone turned up a few times. V gene TRBV7-6 combines with J gene TRBJ1-2; D remains ambiguous. Per germline, CDR1 SGHVS and CDR2 FNYEAQ. V was shortened by 0 bases and J by 7 bases, with 9 bases between the two germline ends. This CDR3 is 13 amino acids long. CDR3 sequence: CASSLAPGGGYTF. CDR3 bases: TGTGCCAGCAGCTTAGCCCCGGGTGGTGGCTACACCTTC.

Turning to this clone: Here the CDR3 omits its conserved ending phenylalanine or tryptophan, so a read error is the likely source. The chain links TRBV6-6 to TRBJ2-7, with TRBD1 as a possible D gene (6 bases). Between the trimmed V and J ends, which lost 5 bases and 3 bases, there was a span of 14 bases. The CDR3 contains 14 residues. The germline V gene encodes CDR1 MNHNY and CDR2 SVGAGI (reference sequence). The CDR3 protein is CASSAGTRDYEQYL. CDR3 in DNA: TGTGCCAGCAGTGCCGGGACACGGGACTACGAGCAGTACCTC.

Only a few counts were recorded for this clone. This chain links TRBV5-1 with TRBJ1-1; D may be TRBD1 (5 bases). V was cut by 0 bases and J by 0 bases, with 9 bases left in between. Germline V gene lookup returns CDR1 SGHRS and CDR2 YFSETQ. The CDR3 is made up of 15 amino acids. The DNA for the CDR3 is TGCGCCAGCAGCTTGGGGGCAGGGCTGAACACTGAAGCTTTCTTT. It specifies CASSLGAGLNTEAFF. The whole variable domain, filled in from reference TRBV5-1 and TRBJ1-1, reads KAGVTQTPRYLIKTRGQQVTLSCSPISGHRSVSWYQQTPGQGLQFLFEYFSETQRNKGNFPGRFSGRQFSNSRSEMNVSTLELGDSALYLCASSLGAGLNTEAFFGQGTRLTVV.

The V and J genes are TRBV7-9 and TRBJ2-2, with D unclear. Trimming removed 8 bases from V and 8 bases from J, with 0 bases in between. The CDR3 has 8 amino acids. Germline V gene lookup returns CDR1 SEHNR and CDR2 FQNEAQ (reference sequence). The CDR3 bases are TGTGCCAGCGGGGAGCTGTTTTTT. It encodes CASGELFF.

CDR3 sequence (DNA): TGCAGCGTTTCACCGACGAGCTCCTACGAGCAGTACTTC. Protein: CSVSPTSSYEQYF. V usage is TRBV29-1 and J usage is TRBJ2-7; no clear D gene. CDR1 is SQVTM, CDR2 ANQGSEA, per germline. CDR3 length equals 13 residues. Trimming shortened V by 5 bases and J by 0 bases, and 11 bases separated the two germline ends.

This clone was seen a handful of times. This chain uses TRBV11-3 with TRBJ1-4, with a weak D call TRBD1 (5 bases). The CDR3 extends over 14 amino acids. With 1 base removed from V and 7 bases from J, the gap between germline ends came to 10 bases. Germline V gives CDR1 SGHNT, CDR2 YENEEA. Here the CDR3 reads CASSLVGGTEKLFF. As DNA, the CDR3 is TGTGCCAGCAGCTTAGTCGGGGGGACTGAAAAACTGTTTTTT.

The rearrangement links TRBV5-1 to TRBJ1-1; 7 bases map to TRBD1. Per the germline V gene, CDR1 is SGHRS and CDR2 is YFSETQ. This CDR3 has 15 residues. The ends lost 4 bases at V and 1 base at J; junction bases unmatched: 7. CDR3 in amino acids: CASSPDRAANTEAFF. In DNA form, the CDR3 reads TGCGCCAGCAGCCCCGACAGGGCCGCGAACACTGAAGCTTTCTTT.

The gene calls are TRBV2 and TRBJ2-1; D gene uncertain. Trimming shortened V by 10 bases and J by 7 bases, and 11 bases separated the two germline ends. Germline-derived CDR1 and CDR2 are SNHLY and FYNNEI. The CDR3 runs 11 residues. The CDR3 region has the DNA TGTGCCAACATTGTGGGGAATGAGCAGTTCTTC. Protein sequence: CANIVGNEQFF.

This clone was seen more than once but under ten times. V is TRBV5-6 and J is TRBJ2-5, with TRBD1 identical over 11 bases. CDR3 size: 15 residues. V lost 4 bases, J lost 4 bases, and 6 bases stayed unmatched. Germline CDR1 reads SGHDT; CDR2 reads YYEEEE. The CDR3 bases are TGTGCCAGCAGCCTGCCGGGACAGGGGGGAGAGACCCAGTACTTC. Its translation is CASSLPGQGGETQYF.

The V and J genes are TRBV18 and TRBJ2-3, with 7 bases aligning to TRBD1. Unmatched junction bases numbered 7, after V lost 1 base and J lost 3 bases. The CDR3 consists of 16 residues. Germline V gene lookup returns CDR1 KGHSH and CDR2 LQKENI. The CDR3 is CASSPRGRQGTDTQYF. CDR3 nucleotides: TGTGCCAGCTCACCACGGGGGAGACAGGGTACAGATACGCAGTATTTT.

The chain uses TRBV7-3 and TRBJ2-7; D not resolved. CDR1 is SGHTA and CDR2 is FQGTGA in the germline V gene. The CDR3 is 13 amino acids. Trimming removed 5 bases at V and 5 bases at J, with 13 bases between. The CDR3 sequence is CASSLNIRDEQYF. The CDR3 bases are TGTGCCAGCAGCCTCAATATTAGGGACGAGCAGTACTTC.

This clone has only a few counts. V usage is TRBV6-1 and J usage is TRBJ1-1; D not certain. Between the trimmed V and J ends, which lost 6 bases and 1 base, there was a span of 12 bases. The CDR3 runs to 14 residues. In germline, CDR1 is MNHNS, CDR2 SASEGT. CDR3 sequence: CASSPTERNTEAFF. As DNA, the CDR3 is TGTGCCAGCAGCCCAACAGAGCGGAACACTGAAGCTTTCTTT.

The chain combines TRBV18 with TRBJ1-1; D not resolved. The CDR3 has 13 residues. V lost 3 bases, J lost 10 bases, and 15 bases lay in between. CDR1 and CDR2 from the germline V gene are KGHSH and LQKENI. CDR3 residues: CASSPEWAPGAFF. CDR3 in DNA: TGTGCCAGCTCACCTGAGTGGGCCCCGGGAGCTTTCTTT. Variable domain in full (rest from reference TRBV18 and TRBJ1-1): NAGVMQNPRHLVRRRGQEARLRCSPMKGHSHVYWYRQLPEEGLKFMVYLQKENIIDESGMPKERFSAEFPKEGPSILRIQQVVRGDSAAYFCASSPEWAPGAFFGQGTRLTVV.

The chain joins TRBV7-9 to TRBJ1-2; 8 nucleotides match TRBD1. Germline V gives CDR1 SEHNR, CDR2 FQNEAQ (reference sequence). Trimming took 5 bases from V and 4 from J; bases not matched to a gene: 3. CDR3 length: 13 residues. The CDR3 reads CASSPGQAYGYTF. The CDR3 nucleotides read TGTGCCAGCAGCCCGGGACAGGCCTATGGCTACACCTTC.

The chain is built from TRBV30 and TRBJ2-1, with D possibly being TRBD2 (5 bases). This CDR3 has 14 amino acids. V was shortened by 1 base and J by 0 bases, with 7 bases between the two germline ends. Germline lookup yields CDR1 GTSNPN and CDR2 SVGIG (reference sequence). CDR3 coding DNA: TGTGCCTGGAGTGGGACTGCCTCCTACAATGAGCAGTTCTTC. It codes for CAWSGTASYNEQFF.

The chain employs TRBV2 and TRBJ1-2; the D gene is possibly TRBD1 (5 bases). CDR3 length equals 13 residues. V was pared by 6 bases and J by 11 bases, with 19 bases between. The germline V gene encodes CDR1 SNHLY and CDR2 FYNNEI. CDR3: CASRPTGTEEYTF. The CDR3 DNA reads TGTGCCAGCAGACCAACCGGGACTGAAGAATACACCTTC.

This clone has only a few counts. The chain has TRBV7-9 and TRBJ1-2; TRBD1 matches 7 bases. J gave up 8 bases and V 1 base, and 4 bases lay outside the gene matches. CDR3 length: 13 amino acids. The germline V gene has CDR1 SEHNR and CDR2 FQNEAQ (reference sequence). The CDR3, as DNA: TGTGCCAGCAGCTTAGAAAGGGGGCGCGGCTACACCTTC. It encodes CASSLERGRGYTF.

J is TRBJ2-1 and V is TRBV6-5; no clear D. Trimming stripped 7 bases from V and 4 bases from J, with 5 bases between. CDR3 length: 11 residues. Looked up from germline, CDR1 is MNHEY and CDR2 is SVGAGI. This chain's CDR3 is CASKIYNEQFF. The DNA for the CDR3 is TGTGCCAGCAAAATTTACAATGAGCAGTTCTTC.

This rearrangement joins TRBV19 to TRBJ1-5, with D maybe TRBD1 (6 bases). There are 15 residues in the CDR3. V lost 9 bases and J 3 bases, leaving 18 bases between the germline ends. In germline, CDR1 is LNHDA, CDR2 SQIVND (reference sequence). The CDR3 loop reads CASLRGGQFNQPQHF. In DNA, the CDR3 is TGTGCCAGCCTCCGAGGGGGGCAGTTCAATCAGCCCCAGCATTTT.

The chain links TRBV11-3 to TRBJ2-7; D remains unclear. Germline V lookup: CDR1 SGHNT, CDR2 YENEEA. The CDR3 contains 14 residues. Trimming stripped 0 bases from V and 6 bases from J, with 12 bases between. For the CDR3, the DNA is TGTGCCAGCAGCTTAGAGGGCAGCCTAAGCGAGCAGTACTTC. Protein sequence: CASSLEGSLSEQYF.